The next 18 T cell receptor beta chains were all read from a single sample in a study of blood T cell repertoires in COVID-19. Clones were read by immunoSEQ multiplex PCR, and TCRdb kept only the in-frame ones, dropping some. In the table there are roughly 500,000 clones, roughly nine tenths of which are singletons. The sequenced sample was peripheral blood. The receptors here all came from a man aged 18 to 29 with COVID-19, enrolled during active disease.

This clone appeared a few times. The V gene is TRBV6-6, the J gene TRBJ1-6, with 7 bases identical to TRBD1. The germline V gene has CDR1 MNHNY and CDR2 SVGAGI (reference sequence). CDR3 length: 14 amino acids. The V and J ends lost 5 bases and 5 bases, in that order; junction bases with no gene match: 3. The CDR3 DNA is TGTGCCAGCAGTACGACAGGGAATAATTCACCCCTCCACTTT. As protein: CASSTTGNNSPLHF.

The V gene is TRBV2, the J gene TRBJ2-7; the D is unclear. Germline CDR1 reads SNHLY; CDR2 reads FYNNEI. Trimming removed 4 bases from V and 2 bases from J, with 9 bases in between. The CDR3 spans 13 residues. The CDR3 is CASSARQAYEQYF. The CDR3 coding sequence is TGTGCCAGCAGTGCAAGACAAGCCTACGAGCAGTACTTC. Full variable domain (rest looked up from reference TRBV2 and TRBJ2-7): EPEVTQTPSHQVTQMGQEVILRCVPISNHLYFYWYRQILGQKVEFLVSFYNNEISEKSEIFDDQFSVERPDGSNFTLKIRSTKLEDSAMYFCASSARQAYEQYFGPGTRLTVT.

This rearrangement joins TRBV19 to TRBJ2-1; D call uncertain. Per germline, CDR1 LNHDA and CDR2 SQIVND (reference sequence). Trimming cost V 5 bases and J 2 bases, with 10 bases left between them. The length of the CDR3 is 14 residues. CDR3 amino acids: CASSEQIAYNEQFF. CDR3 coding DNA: TGTGCCAGTAGTGAACAGATTGCCTACAATGAGCAGTTCTTC.

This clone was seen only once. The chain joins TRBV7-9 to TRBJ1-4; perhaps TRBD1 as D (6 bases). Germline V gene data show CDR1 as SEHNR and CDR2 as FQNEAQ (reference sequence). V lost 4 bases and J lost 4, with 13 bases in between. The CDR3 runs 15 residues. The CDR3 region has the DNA TGTGCCAGCAGCTCCAACAGGGAGGGTAATGAAAAACTGTTTTTT. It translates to CASSSNREGNEKLFF. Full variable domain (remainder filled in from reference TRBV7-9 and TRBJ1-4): DTGVSQNPRHKITKRGQNVTFRCDPISEHNRLYWYRQTLGQGPEFLTYFQNEAQLEKSRLLSDRFSAERPKGSFSTLEIQRTEQGDSAMYLCASSSNREGNEKLFFGSGTQLSVL.

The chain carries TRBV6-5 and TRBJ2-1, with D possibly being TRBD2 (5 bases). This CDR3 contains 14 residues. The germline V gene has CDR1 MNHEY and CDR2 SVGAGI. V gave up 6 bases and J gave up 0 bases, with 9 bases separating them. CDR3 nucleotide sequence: TGTGCCAGCAGCCTCACTAGCTCCTACAATGAGCAGTTCTTC. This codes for CASSLTSSYNEQFF.

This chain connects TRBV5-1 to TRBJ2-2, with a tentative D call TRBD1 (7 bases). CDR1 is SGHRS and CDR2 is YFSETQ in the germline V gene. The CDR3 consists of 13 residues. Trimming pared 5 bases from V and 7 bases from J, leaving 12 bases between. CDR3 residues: CASREGAIGELFF. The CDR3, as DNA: TGCGCCAGCAGGGAGGGGGCTATCGGGGAGCTGTTTTTT.

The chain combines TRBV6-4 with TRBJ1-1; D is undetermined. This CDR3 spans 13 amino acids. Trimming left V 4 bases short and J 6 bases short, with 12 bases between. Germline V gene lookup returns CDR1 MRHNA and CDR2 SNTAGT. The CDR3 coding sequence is TGTGCCAGCAGTGTTAACAGTTTCTCTGAAGCTTTCTTT. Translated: CASSVNSFSEAFF.

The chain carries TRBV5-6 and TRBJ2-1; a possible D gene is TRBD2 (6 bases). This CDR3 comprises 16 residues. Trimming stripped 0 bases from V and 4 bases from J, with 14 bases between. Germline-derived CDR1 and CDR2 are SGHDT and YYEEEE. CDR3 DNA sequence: TGTGCCAGCAGCTTGGTTAGCGGACTACAATACAATGAGCAGTTCTTC. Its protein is CASSLVSGLQYNEQFF. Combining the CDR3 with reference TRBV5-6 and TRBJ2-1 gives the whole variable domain DAGVTQSPTHLIKTRGQQVTLRCSPKSGHDTVSWYQQALGQGPQFIFQYYEEEERQRGNFPDRFSGHQFPNYSSELNVNALLLGDSALYLCASSLVSGLQYNEQFFGPGTRLTVL.

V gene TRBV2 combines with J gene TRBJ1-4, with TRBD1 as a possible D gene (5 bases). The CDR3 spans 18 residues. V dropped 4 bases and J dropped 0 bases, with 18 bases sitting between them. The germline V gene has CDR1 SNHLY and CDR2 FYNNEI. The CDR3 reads CASSVGARTRPTNEKLFF. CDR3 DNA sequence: TGTGCCAGCAGTGTTGGGGCAAGGACACGACCAACTAATGAAAAACTGTTTTTT.

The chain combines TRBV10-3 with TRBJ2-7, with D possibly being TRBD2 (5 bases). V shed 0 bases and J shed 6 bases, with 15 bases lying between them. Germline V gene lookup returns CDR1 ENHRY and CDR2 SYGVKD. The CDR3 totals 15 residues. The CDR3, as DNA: TGTGCCATCAGTGAGTCGTCGGGCGGGTGGGTCGAGCAGTACTTC. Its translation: CAISESSGGWVEQYF.

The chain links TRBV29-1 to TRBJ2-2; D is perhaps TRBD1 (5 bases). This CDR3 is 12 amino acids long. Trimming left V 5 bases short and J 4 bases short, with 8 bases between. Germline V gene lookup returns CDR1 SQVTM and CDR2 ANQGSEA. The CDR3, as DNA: TGCAGCGTTTGGACAAGCACCGGGGAGCTGTTTTTT. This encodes CSVWTSTGELFF.

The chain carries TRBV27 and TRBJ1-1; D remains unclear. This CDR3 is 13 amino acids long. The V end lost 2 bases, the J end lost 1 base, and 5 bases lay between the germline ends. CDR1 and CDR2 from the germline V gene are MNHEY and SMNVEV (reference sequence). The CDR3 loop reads CASSLVENTEAFF. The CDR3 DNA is TGTGCCAGCAGTTTAGTAGAGAACACTGAAGCTTTCTTT.

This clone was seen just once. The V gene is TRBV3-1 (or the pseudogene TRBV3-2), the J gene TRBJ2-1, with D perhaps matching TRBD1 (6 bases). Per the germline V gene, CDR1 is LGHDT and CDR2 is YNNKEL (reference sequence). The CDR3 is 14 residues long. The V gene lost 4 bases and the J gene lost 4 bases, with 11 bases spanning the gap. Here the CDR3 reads CASSPADSYNEQFF. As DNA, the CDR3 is TGTGCCAGCAGCCCCGCGGACAGTTACAATGAGCAGTTCTTC.

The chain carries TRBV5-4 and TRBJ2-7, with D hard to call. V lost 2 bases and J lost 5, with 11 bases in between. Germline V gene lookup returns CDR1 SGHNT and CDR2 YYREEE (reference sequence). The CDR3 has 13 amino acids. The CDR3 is CASSLNPRDEQYF. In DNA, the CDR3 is TGTGCCAGCAGCTTAAACCCTCGGGACGAGCAGTACTTC. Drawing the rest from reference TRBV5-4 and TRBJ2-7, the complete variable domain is ETGVTQSPTHLIKTRGQQVTLRCSSQSGHNTVSWYQQALGQGPQFIFQYYREEENGRGNFPPRFSGLQFPNYSSELNVNALELDDSALYLCASSLNPRDEQYFGPGTRLTVT.

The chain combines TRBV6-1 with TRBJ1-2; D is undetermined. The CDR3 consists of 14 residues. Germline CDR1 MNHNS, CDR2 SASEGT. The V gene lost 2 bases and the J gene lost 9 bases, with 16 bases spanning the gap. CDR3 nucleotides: TGTGCCAGCAGTGAATTGTCCGCGGCTAGTAGCTACACCTTC. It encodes CASSELSAASSYTF.

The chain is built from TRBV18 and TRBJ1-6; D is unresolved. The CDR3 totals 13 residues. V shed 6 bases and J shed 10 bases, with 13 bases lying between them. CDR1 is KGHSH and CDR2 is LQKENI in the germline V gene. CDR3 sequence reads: CASSLREESPLHF. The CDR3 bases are TGTGCCAGCTCCCTGCGGGAAGAATCACCCCTCCACTTT.

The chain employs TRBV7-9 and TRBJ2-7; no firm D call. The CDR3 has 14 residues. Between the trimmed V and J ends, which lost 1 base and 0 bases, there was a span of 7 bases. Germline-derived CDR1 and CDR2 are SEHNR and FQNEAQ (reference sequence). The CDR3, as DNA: TGTGCCAGCAGCTTAGTCGTCAGCTCCTACGAGCAGTACTTC. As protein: CASSLVVSSYEQYF.

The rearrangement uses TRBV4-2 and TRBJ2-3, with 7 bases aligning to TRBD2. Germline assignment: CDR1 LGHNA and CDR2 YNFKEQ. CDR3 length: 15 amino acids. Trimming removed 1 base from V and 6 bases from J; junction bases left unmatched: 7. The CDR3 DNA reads TGTGCCAGCAGCCAAGTCTTAGCGGGTGCGGATACGCAGTATTTT. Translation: CASSQVLAGADTQYF.